This T cell receptor (beta chain) was recorded in a study of CD8+ T cells in alopecia areata. The treatment denotes: oral pan-JAK inhibitor, 5-10 mg twice daily. Reverse transcribed after extraction, RNA yielded cDNA as the sequencing template. The data were produced by immunoSEQ multiplex PCR, yet TCRdb's version contains in-frame clones alone and is incomplete. The data contain about 210,000 clones, about three fifths of them seen just once; the ten biggest clones take up around 3.9%. The origin of this receptor is a human donor with alopecia areata. The material sequenced was CD4+ T cells sorted from blood, taken at week 4, from a patient treated with tofacitinib.

This CDR3 is CASSPQLRGDNGYTF. The CDR3 DNA reads as TGCGCCAGCAGCCCGCAACTCCGAGGGGACAATGGCTACACCTTC. The V call is TRBV4-3, the J call TRBJ1-2; possible D gene TRBD1, 6 bases. With 4 bases removed from V and 6 bases from J, the gap between germline ends came to 18 bases. There are 15 residues in the CDR3. Germline V gene data show CDR1 as LGHNA and CDR2 as YSLEER.